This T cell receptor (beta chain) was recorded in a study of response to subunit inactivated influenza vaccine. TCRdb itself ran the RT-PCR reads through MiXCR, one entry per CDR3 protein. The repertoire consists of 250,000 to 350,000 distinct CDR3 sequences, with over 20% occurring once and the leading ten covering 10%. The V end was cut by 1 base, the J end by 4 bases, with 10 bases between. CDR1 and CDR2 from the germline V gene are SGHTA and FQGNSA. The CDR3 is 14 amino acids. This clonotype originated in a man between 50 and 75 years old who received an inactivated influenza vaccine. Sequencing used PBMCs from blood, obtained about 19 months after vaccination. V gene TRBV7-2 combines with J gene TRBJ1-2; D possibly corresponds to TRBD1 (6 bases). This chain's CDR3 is CASSLGQVPYGYTF. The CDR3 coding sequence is TGTGCCAGCAGCTTAGGACAGGTCCCCTATGGCTACACCTTC.